Sequencing of this TCR beta chain was carried out in a study of blood T cell repertoires in COVID-19. Study in general: PBMCs, B-cell-depleted T cells, or T cells were the source of the cDNA or gDNA that made up the material.

To note about this clone: A junction end diverges from the germline sequence, so it may reflect a read error.

TCRdb keeps only in-frame clones here, not all; method: immunoSEQ multiplex PCR. There are some 270,000 clones in the sample; roughly 84% occur only once, and more than 15% lies in the top ten. Those enrolled in Seattle joined during active infection and were followed longitudinally afterward. CDR1 and CDR2 (germline): SGHRS, YFSETQ. This CDR3 region has 16 residues. This chain uses TRBV5-1 with TRBJ2-5; 14 bases map to TRBD2. The clonotype was recovered from a person aged 70 to 80 with COVID-19, enrolled during active disease. Sequencing was done on a sample of peripheral blood. The CDR3 nucleotides are TGCGCCAACAGCCCCGGGACTAGCGGGAGTCTAGAGACCCAGTACTTC. Translating it yields CANSPGTSGSLETQYF.